This T cell receptor beta chain is from a study of shared clonotypes between healthy human individuals. Generated by immunoSEQ multiplex PCR, the TCRdb table keeps only in-frame clones and is missing some. The data contain just over 2,000,000 clones, roughly 95% of them seen just once; the ten biggest clones take up around 1.1%. Study-level findings and limits: The sharing of approximately 5.1% of naive CD4 clonotypes was seen across a few donors. The represented genetic and exposure-history diversity was limited by the small number of donors.

With regard to this clone: Its antigen is unknown.

CDR1 and CDR2 (germline): SNHLY, FYNNEI. V lost 6 bases and J lost 0; bases outside the gene matches: 7. The length of the CDR3 is 16 residues. Positively selected for CCR7, the CD45RO-negative cells used as naive CD8 cells excluded terminally differentiated effector memory CD45RA+ cells. The source of this sequence is a man between 18 and 29 years old in good health. The gene calls are TRBV2 and TRBJ1-4, with 7 bases that match TRBD1. Specimen: naive CD8+ T cells sorted from blood. CDR3 sequence reads: CASRANTGATNEKLFF. In nucleotides, the CDR3 is TGTGCCAGCAGGGCTAACACAGGGGCAACTAATGAAAAACTGTTTTTT.